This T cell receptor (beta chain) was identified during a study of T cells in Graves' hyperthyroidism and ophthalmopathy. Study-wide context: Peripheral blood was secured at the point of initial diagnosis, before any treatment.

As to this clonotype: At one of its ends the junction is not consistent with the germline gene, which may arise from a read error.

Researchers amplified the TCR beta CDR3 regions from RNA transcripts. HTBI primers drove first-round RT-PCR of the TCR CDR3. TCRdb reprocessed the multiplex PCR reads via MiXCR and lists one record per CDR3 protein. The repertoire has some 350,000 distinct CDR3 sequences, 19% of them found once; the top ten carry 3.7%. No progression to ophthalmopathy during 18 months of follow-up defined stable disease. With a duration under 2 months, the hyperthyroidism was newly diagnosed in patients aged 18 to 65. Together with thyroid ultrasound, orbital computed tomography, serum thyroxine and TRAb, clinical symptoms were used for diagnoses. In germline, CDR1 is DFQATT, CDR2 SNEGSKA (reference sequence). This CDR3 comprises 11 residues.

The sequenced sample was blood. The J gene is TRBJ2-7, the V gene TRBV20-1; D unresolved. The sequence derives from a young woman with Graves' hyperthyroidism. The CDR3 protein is CSPRLGYEQCF. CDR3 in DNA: TGCAGTCCCAGACTCGGCTACGAGCAGTGCTTC.